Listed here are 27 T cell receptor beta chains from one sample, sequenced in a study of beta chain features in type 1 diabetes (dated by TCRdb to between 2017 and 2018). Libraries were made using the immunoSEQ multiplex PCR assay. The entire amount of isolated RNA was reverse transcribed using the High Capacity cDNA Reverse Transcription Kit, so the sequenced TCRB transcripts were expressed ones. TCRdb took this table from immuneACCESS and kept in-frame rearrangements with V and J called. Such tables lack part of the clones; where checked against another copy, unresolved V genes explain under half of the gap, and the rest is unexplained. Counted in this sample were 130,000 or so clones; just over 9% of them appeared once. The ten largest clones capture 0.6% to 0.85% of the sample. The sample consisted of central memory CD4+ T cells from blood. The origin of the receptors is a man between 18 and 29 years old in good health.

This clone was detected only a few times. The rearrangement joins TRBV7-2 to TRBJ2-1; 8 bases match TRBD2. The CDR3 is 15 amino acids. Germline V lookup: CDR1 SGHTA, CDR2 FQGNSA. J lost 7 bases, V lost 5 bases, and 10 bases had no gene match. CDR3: CASSPGLAEGNEQFF. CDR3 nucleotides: TGTGCCAGCAGCCCCGGACTAGCTGAGGGGAATGAGCAGTTCTTC.

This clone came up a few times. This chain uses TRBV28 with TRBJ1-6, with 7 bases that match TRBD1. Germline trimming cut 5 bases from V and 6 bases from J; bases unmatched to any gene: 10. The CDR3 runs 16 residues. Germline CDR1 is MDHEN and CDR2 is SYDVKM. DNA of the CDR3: TGTGCCAGCAGTAAATTCCGGGACAGCCGTAATTCACCCCTCCACTTT. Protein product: CASSKFRDSRNSPLHF.

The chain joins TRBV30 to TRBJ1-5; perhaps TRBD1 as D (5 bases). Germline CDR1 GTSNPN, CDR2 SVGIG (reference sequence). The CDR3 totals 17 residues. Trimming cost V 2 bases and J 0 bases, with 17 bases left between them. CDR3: CAWSRRDSILSNQPQHF. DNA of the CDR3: TGTGCCTGGAGTCGTCGGGACTCCATCCTTAGCAATCAGCCCCAGCATTTT.

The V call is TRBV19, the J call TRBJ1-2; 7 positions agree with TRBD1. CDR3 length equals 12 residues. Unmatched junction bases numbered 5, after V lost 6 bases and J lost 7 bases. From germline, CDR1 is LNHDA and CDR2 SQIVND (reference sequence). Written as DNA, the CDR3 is TGTGCCAGTAGCTATCCAGGGGGTGGCTACACCTTC. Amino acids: CASSYPGGGYTF.

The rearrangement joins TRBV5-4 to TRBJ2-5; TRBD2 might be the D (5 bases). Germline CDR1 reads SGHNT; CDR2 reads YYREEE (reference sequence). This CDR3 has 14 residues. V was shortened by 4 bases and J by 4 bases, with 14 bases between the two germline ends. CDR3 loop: CASSPDYRSETQYF. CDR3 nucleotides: TGTGCCAGCAGCCCAGACTATAGGTCAGAGACCCAGTACTTC.

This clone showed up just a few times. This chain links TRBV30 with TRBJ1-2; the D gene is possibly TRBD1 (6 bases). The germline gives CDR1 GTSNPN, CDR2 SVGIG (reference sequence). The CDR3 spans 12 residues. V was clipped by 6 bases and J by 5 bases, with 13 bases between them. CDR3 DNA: TGTGCCTGTTTCGGACAGAAATATGGCTACACCTTC. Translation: CACFGQKYGYTF.

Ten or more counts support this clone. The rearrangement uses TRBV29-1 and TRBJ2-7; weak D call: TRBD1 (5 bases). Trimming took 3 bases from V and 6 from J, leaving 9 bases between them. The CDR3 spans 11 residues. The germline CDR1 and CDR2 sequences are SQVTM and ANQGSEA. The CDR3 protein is CSVEAGLEQYF. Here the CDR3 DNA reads TGCAGCGTTGAGGCAGGGCTCGAGCAGTACTTC.

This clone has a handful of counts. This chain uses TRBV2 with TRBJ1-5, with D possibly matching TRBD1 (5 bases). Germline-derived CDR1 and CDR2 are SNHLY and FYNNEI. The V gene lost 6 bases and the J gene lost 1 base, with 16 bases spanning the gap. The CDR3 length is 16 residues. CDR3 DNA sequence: TGTGCCAGCAGCGATGCGAGGGGAGGGAGCAATCAGCCCCAGCATTTT. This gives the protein CASSDARGGSNQPQHF.

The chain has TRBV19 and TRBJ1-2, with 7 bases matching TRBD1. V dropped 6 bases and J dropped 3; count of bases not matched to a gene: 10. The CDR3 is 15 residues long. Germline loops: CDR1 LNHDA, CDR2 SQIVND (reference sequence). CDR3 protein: CASRKTPGTDYGYTF. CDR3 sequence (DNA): TGTGCCAGTAGAAAAACCCCCGGGACAGACTATGGCTACACCTTC.

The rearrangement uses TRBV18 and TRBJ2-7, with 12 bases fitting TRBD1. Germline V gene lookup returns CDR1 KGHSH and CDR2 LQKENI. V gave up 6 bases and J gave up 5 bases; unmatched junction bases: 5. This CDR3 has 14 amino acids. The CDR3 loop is CASSQGQGAHEQYF. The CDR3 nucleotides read TGTGCCAGCTCCCAGGGACAGGGGGCACACGAGCAGTACTTC. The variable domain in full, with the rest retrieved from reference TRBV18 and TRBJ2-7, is NAGVMQNPRHLVRRRGQEARLRCSPMKGHSHVYWYRQLPEEGLKFMVYLQKENIIDESGMPKERFSAEFPKEGPSILRIQQVVRGDSAAYFCASSQGQGAHEQYFGPGTRLTVT.

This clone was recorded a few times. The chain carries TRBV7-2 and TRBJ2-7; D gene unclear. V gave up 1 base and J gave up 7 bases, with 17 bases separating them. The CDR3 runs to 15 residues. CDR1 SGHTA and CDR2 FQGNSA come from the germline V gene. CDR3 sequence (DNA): TGTGCCAGCAGCTTAGTTGCGCTTGGGCACGCGGAGCAGTACTTC. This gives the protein CASSLVALGHAEQYF.

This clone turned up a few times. The CDR3 bases are TGTGCCAGCAGCTCCCGACAGGGGCAAACCACCGGGGAGCTGTTTTTT. Amino acids: CASSSRQGQTTGELFF. The chain carries TRBV7-9 and TRBJ2-2; 8 nucleotides match TRBD1. The CDR3 contains 16 residues. Trimming removed 4 bases from V and 4 bases from J; junction bases left unmatched: 8. CDR1 is SEHNR and CDR2 is FQNEAQ in the germline V gene (reference sequence).

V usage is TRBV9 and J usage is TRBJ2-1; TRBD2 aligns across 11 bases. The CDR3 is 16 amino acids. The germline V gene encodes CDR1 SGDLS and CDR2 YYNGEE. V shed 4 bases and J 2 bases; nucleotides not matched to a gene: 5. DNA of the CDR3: TGTGCCAGCAGCCGCACTAGCGGGGGCACCTACAATGAGCAGTTCTTC. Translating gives CASSRTSGGTYNEQFF.

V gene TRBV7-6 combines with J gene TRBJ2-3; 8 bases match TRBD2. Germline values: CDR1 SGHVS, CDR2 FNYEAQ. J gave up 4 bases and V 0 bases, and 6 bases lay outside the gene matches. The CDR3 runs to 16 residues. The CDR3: CASSLAGGAAADTQYF. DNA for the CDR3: TGTGCCAGCAGCTTAGCCGGGGGGGCGGCAGCAGATACGCAGTATTTT.

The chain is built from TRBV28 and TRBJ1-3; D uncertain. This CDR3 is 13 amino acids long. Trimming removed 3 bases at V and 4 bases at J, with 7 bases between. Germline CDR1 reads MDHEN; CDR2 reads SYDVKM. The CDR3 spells CASSFHEGNTIYF. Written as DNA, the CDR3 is TGTGCCAGCAGTTTCCATGAGGGAAACACCATATATTTT.

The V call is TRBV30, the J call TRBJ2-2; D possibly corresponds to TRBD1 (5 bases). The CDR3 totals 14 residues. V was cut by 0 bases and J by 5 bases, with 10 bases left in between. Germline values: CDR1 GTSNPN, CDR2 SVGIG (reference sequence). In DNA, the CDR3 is TGTGCCTGGAGTGTGTCAGGGTCTACCGGGGAGCTGTTTTTT. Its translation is CAWSVSGSTGELFF.

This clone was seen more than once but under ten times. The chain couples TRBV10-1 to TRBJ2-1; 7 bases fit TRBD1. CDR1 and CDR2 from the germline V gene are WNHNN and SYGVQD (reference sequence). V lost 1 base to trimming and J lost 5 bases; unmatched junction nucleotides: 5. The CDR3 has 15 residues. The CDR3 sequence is CASSEWQGVNNEQFF. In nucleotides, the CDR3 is TGCGCCAGCAGTGAGTGGCAGGGGGTTAACAATGAGCAGTTCTTC.

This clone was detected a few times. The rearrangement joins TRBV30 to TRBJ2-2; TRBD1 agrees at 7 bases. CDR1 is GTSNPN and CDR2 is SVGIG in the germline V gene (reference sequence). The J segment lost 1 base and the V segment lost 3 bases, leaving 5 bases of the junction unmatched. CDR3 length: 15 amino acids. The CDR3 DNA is TGTGCCTGGAGCCCGGGACAGCTGAACACCGGGGAGCTGTTTTTT. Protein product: CAWSPGQLNTGELFF.

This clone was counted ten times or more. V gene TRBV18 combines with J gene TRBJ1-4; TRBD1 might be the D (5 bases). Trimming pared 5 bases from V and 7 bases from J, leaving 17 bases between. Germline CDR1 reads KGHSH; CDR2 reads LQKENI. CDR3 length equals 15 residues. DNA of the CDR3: TGTGCCAGCTCATCCTCAGGGATTCCGGGTGAAAAACTGTTTTTT. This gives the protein CASSSSGIPGEKLFF. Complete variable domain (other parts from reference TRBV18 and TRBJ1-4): NAGVMQNPRHLVRRRGQEARLRCSPMKGHSHVYWYRQLPEEGLKFMVYLQKENIIDESGMPKERFSAEFPKEGPSILRIQQVVRGDSAAYFCASSSSGIPGEKLFFGSGTQLSVL.

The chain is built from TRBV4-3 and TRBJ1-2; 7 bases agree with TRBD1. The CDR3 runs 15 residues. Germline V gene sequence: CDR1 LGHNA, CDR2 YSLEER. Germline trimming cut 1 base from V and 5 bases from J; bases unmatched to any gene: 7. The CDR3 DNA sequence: TGCGCCAGCAGCCAAGTCAGACAGGGATCATATGGCTACACCTTC. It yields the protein CASSQVRQGSYGYTF.

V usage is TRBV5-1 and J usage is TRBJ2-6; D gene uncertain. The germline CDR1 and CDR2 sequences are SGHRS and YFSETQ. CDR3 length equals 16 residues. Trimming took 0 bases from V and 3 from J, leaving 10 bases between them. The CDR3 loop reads CASSLVFSGGANVLTF. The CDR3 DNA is TGCGCCAGCAGCTTGGTCTTCTCGGGTGGGGCCAACGTCCTGACTTTC.

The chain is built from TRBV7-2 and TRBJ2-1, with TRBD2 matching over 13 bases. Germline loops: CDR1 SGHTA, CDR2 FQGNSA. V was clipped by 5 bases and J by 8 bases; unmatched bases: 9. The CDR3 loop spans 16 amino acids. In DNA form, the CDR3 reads TGTGCCAGCAGCCAAGAACTAGCGGGGGGGCATCATGAGCAGTTCTTC. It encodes CASSQELAGGHHEQFF. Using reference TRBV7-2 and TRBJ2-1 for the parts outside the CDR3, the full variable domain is GAGVSQSPSNKVTEKGKDVELRCDPISGHTALYWYRQSLGQGLEFLIYFQGNSAPDKSGLPSDRFSAERTGGSVSTLTIQRTQQEDSAVYLCASSQELAGGHHEQFFGPGTRLTVL.

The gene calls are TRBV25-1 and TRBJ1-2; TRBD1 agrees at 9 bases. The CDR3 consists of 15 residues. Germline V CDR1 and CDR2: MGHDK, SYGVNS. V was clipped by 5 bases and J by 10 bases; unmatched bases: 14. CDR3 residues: CASSKTGTGILNYTF. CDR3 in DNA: TGTGCCAGCAGTAAAACCGGGACAGGGATTTTAAACTACACCTTC.

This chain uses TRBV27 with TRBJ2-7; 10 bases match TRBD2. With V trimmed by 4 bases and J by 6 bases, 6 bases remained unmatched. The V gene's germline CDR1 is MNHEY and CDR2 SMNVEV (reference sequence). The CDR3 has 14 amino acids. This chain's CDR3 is CASSYERGGGEQYF. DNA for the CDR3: TGTGCCAGCAGTTACGAGCGGGGGGGCGGCGAGCAGTACTTC.

The CDR3 loop is CASTSGGGYLDTQYF. CDR3 in DNA: TGTGCCAGCACCTCTGGGGGGGGGTATCTGGATACGCAGTATTTT. This chain uses TRBV9 with TRBJ2-3; 7 nucleotides line up with TRBD2. The CDR3 runs 15 residues. Germline loops: CDR1 SGDLS, CDR2 YYNGEE. With 6 bases clipped from V and 6 bases from J, the junction kept 13 bases outside the gene matches.

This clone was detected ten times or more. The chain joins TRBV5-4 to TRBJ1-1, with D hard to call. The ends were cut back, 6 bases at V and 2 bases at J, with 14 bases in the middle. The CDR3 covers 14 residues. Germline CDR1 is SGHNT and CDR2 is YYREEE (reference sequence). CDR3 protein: CASTVDRRNTEAFF. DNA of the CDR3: TGTGCCAGCACAGTCGATCGCCGAAACACTGAAGCTTTCTTT.

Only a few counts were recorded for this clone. CDR3: CASSVAPSSGVGDTQYF. For the CDR3, the DNA is TGTGCCAGCAGCGTAGCACCATCATCGGGGGTGGGAGATACGCAGTATTTT. V gene TRBV9 combines with J gene TRBJ2-3; tentative D call: TRBD2 (6 bases). Trimming stripped 0 bases from V and 5 bases from J, with 19 bases between. The CDR3 has 17 amino acids. Per the germline V gene, CDR1 is SGDLS and CDR2 is YYNGEE.